What follows are 13 T cell receptor beta chains derived from one specimen sequenced in a study of PD-1 blockade in classical Hodgkin lymphoma. All the patients suffered relapse after autologous stem cell transplantation, and brentuximab vedotin exposure differed. Using immunoSEQ multiplex PCR, the repertoire was profiled, and TCRdb retains in-frame clones only, with some absent. The data contain under 25,000 clones, 80% of them singletons. This material consisted of peripheral blood mononuclear cells (PBMCs), taken before the second cycle of nivolumab. Receptors originate from a human donor with classical Hodgkin lymphoma.

The genes are TRBV7-8 and TRBJ2-1; 7 nucleotides align to TRBD2. Germline CDR1 reads SGHVS; CDR2 reads FQNEAQ. The CDR3 consists of 13 residues. The V segment lost 1 base and the J segment 6 bases; nucleotides outside the gene matches: 0. For the CDR3, the DNA is TGTGCCAGCAGCTTAGGGGGGGGCAATGAGCAGTTCTTC. Translated, it gives CASSLGGGNEQFF. Supplemented by reference TRBV7-8 and TRBJ2-1, the full variable domain reads GAGVSQSPRYKVAKRGQDVALRCDPISGHVSLFWYQQALGQGPEFLTYFQNEAQLDKSGLPSDRFFAERPEGSVSTLKIQRTQQEDSAVYLCASSLGGGNEQFFGPGTRLTVL.

The chain is built from TRBV19 and TRBJ1-6; tentative D call: TRBD1 (5 bases). The V end was cut by 10 bases, the J end by 8 bases, with 12 bases between. The CDR3 contains 12 residues. CDR1 and CDR2 from the germline V gene are LNHDA and SQIVND (reference sequence). The CDR3 spells CATRLGDSPLHF. The CDR3 DNA is TGTGCCACCCGGCTGGGGGATTCACCCCTCCACTTT.

This sequence joins TRBV7-8 and TRBJ1-1; 7 nucleotides line up with TRBD1. Looked up from germline, CDR1 is SGHVS and CDR2 is FQNEAQ. CDR3 length: 14 amino acids. The V and J ends lost 5 bases and 4 bases, in that order; junction bases with no gene match: 7. CDR3: CASSRGGAGTEAFF. The CDR3 DNA reads as TGTGCCAGCAGCCGAGGGGGCGCCGGCACTGAAGCTTTCTTT.

The CDR3 region is CASSIVGQLTGELFF. The CDR3 nucleotides are TGTGCCAGTAGTATAGTGGGACAACTAACCGGGGAGCTGTTTTTT. The chain carries TRBV19 and TRBJ2-2; D possibly corresponds to TRBD1 (6 bases). Trimming cost V 1 base and J 5 bases, with 11 bases left between them. The CDR3 loop spans 15 amino acids. Germline CDR1 LNHDA, CDR2 SQIVND (reference sequence).

The chain is built from TRBV30 and TRBJ1-2; TRBD1 is a possible D gene (5 bases). Trimming removed 5 bases at V and 5 bases at J, with 18 bases between. Germline V gene data show CDR1 as GTSNPN and CDR2 as SVGIG (reference sequence). This CDR3 comprises 14 residues. DNA for the CDR3: TGTGCCTGGGCTAAGACTCACGGGACGTATGGCTACACCTTC. It encodes CAWAKTHGTYGYTF.

CDR3 amino acids: CSVPSGGGMFTEAFF. CDR3 DNA sequence: TGCAGCGTCCCTTCAGGGGGAGGGATGTTCACTGAAGCTTTCTTT. This chain connects TRBV29-1 to TRBJ1-1, with 7 bases lining up with TRBD1. J was trimmed by 4 bases and V by 6 bases; bases with no gene match: 14. The germline gives CDR1 SQVTM, CDR2 ANQGSEA. This CDR3 spans 15 amino acids.

The rearrangement joins TRBV7-2 to TRBJ2-7; no firm D call. Trimming took off 4 bases at V and 2 bases at J, with 12 bases between the two ends. The CDR3 sequence is 14 residues long. Germline CDR1 SGHTA, CDR2 FQGNSA. This CDR3 reads CASSSPLVTYEQYF. The CDR3 DNA follows: TGTGCCAGCAGCTCACCCCTAGTAACCTACGAGCAGTACTTC.

This CDR3 is CASSIGGWRTGELFF. CDR3 sequence (DNA): TGTGCCAGTAGTATAGGTGGGTGGCGGACCGGGGAGCTGTTTTTT. This chain joins TRBV19 and TRBJ2-2; no firm D call. The germline gives CDR1 LNHDA, CDR2 SQIVND (reference sequence). V was pared by 1 base and J by 5 bases, with 11 bases between. The CDR3 covers 15 residues.

This chain links TRBV19 with TRBJ1-2; D is ambiguous. CDR1 LNHDA and CDR2 SQIVND come from the germline V gene (reference sequence). V was cut by 7 bases and J by 3 bases, with 9 bases left in between. There are 12 residues in the CDR3. This CDR3 is CASTGEDYGYTF. CDR3 nucleotides: TGTGCCAGTACTGGGGAAGACTATGGCTACACCTTC.

The chain carries TRBV4-2 and TRBJ2-7; no clear D gene. Trimming cost V 2 bases and J 4 bases, with 3 bases left between them. In germline, CDR1 is LGHNA, CDR2 YNFKEQ. CDR3 length: 11 amino acids. This CDR3 reads CASSQNYEQYF. The CDR3 region has the DNA TGTGCCAGCAGCCAAAATTACGAGCAGTACTTC.

The chain employs TRBV7-9 and TRBJ2-5; 7 positions agree with TRBD1. The germline CDR1 and CDR2 sequences are SEHNR and FQNEAQ (reference sequence). There are 17 residues in the CDR3. V dropped 6 bases and J dropped 10; count of bases not matched to a gene: 23. The CDR3 nucleotides are TGTGCCAGCAGTCTTAGACAGGGCCCCTTCGGTTTGAGTGGCCAGTACTTC. This codes for CASSLRQGPFGLSGQYF. Full variable domain (outside the CDR3, taken from reference TRBV7-9 and TRBJ2-5): DTGVSQNPRHKITKRGQNVTFRCDPISEHNRLYWYRQTLGQGPEFLTYFQNEAQLEKSRLLSDRFSAERPKGSFSTLEIQRTEQGDSAMYLCASSLRQGPFGLSGQYFGPGTRLLVL.

The table lists this clone with a count of one. The chain couples TRBV10-2 to TRBJ2-7; unclear D gene. The CDR3 consists of 13 residues. The V end lost 2 bases, the J end lost 4 bases, and 9 bases lay between the germline ends. The germline gives CDR1 WSHSY, CDR2 SAAADI. Here the CDR3 reads CASSEGQSYEQYF. The CDR3 coding sequence is TGCGCCAGCAGTGAGGGGCAATCTTACGAGCAGTACTTC.

The chain couples TRBV7-9 to TRBJ2-1; D possibly corresponds to TRBD2 (6 bases). This CDR3 is built from 14 residues. The V and J ends lost 5 bases and 9 bases respectively, with 17 bases between them. Germline V gene sequence: CDR1 SEHNR, CDR2 FQNEAQ (reference sequence). This CDR3 reads CASSLNGPAGEQFF. The CDR3 DNA sequence: TGTGCCAGCAGCCTAAATGGACCAGCGGGTGAGCAGTTCTTC.